The 10 T cell receptor beta chains below were found in one sample sequenced in a study of T cells after yellow fever vaccination. MiXCR, applied by TCRdb to the 5' RACE reads, yields one record per CDR3 protein. This table has just under 600,000 distinct CDR3 sequences, about 13% appearing once. The material was PBMCs, obtained on the day of the yellow fever booster vaccination. The receptors here all came from a man between 25 and 39 years old who received the YFV17D yellow fever vaccine.

The V call is TRBV20-1, the J call TRBJ2-1; 13 bases are shared with TRBD2. V shed 1 base, J shed 7 bases, and the junction held 4 bases outside the gene matches. CDR3 length: 15 residues. Germline loops: CDR1 DFQATT, CDR2 SNEGSKA (reference sequence). The CDR3 loop reads CSARVGTSGMNEQFF. CDR3 coding DNA: TGCAGTGCTAGAGTCGGGACTAGCGGGATGAATGAGCAGTTCTTC.

This clonotype was counted a few times. V gene TRBV7-2 combines with J gene TRBJ2-3, with D perhaps TRBD2 (5 bases). Trimming took off 5 bases at V and 0 bases at J, with 9 bases between the two ends. The germline V gene encodes CDR1 SGHTA and CDR2 FQGNSA. There are 14 residues in the CDR3. The CDR3 protein is CASSTDWSTDTQYF. CDR3 coding DNA: TGTGCCAGCAGCACGGACTGGAGCACAGATACGCAGTATTTT.

This clonotype has just a few counts. This sequence joins TRBV18 and TRBJ2-5; D remains unclear. CDR1 and CDR2 (germline): KGHSH, LQKENI. The CDR3 is made up of 13 amino acids. V was pared by 8 bases and J by 1 base, with 11 bases between. CDR3 loop: CASRRAAQETQYF. The CDR3 DNA sequence: TGTGCCAGCAGACGGGCGGCCCAAGAGACCCAGTACTTC.

This chain uses TRBV6-2 or TRBV6-3 with TRBJ2-5; D possibly corresponds to TRBD1 (6 bases). Trimming left V 1 base short and J 2 bases short, with 11 bases between. The CDR3 runs to 15 residues. The V gene's germline CDR1 is MNHEY and CDR2 SVGEGT. CDR3 bases: TGTGCCAGCAGTTACTTATGGACAGTTCAAGAGACCCAGTACTTC. Residues: CASSYLWTVQETQYF.

The chain employs TRBV4-3 and TRBJ2-4; TRBD2 aligns across 7 bases. After removal of 1 base from V and 0 bases from J, the junction contained 3 bases not matched to a gene. CDR3 length: 16 residues. Germline assignment: CDR1 LGHNA and CDR2 YSLEER. CDR3 sequence reads: CASSQGVAGAKNIQYF. CDR3 DNA: TGCGCCAGCAGCCAAGGGGTAGCGGGAGCCAAAAACATTCAGTACTTC.

This clonotype was counted ten times or more. The rearrangement uses TRBV28 and TRBJ1-1, with D possibly matching TRBD1 (5 bases). Between the trimmed V and J ends, which lost 10 bases and 11 bases, there was a span of 17 bases. Germline V gives CDR1 MDHEN, CDR2 SYDVKM. This CDR3 spans 11 amino acids. This chain's CDR3 is CATQRTGGAFF. The CDR3 region has the DNA TGTGCCACCCAGCGTACAGGAGGCGCTTTCTTT.

This clonotype appeared a few times. One junction end disagrees with the germline gene, perhaps due to a read error. The rearrangement uses TRBV20-1 and TRBJ1-5, with 8 bases that match TRBD1. From germline, CDR1 is DFQATT and CDR2 SNEGSKA (reference sequence). The CDR3 is made up of 16 amino acids. CDR3 residues: CCARETGVYSNQPQHF. CDR3 sequence (DNA): TGCTGTGCTAGAGAGACAGGGGTGTATAGCAATCAGCCCCAGCATTTT.

The chain couples TRBV18 to TRBJ1-1; 7 bases map to TRBD1. Trimming took 3 bases from V and 2 from J; bases not matched to a gene: 3. Looked up from germline, CDR1 is KGHSH and CDR2 is LQKENI. The CDR3 runs to 14 residues. CDR3 nucleotides: TGTGCCAGCTCACCCCGGGACAGAAACACTGAAGCTTTCTTT. It yields the protein CASSPRDRNTEAFF. Looking up the rest from reference TRBV18 and TRBJ1-1 gives the full variable domain: NAGVMQNPRHLVRRRGQEARLRCSPMKGHSHVYWYRQLPEEGLKFMVYLQKENIIDESGMPKERFSAEFPKEGPSILRIQQVVRGDSAAYFCASSPRDRNTEAFFGQGTRLTVV.

The CDR3 protein is CSASGRTPFTDTQYF. The CDR3 nucleotides are TGCAGTGCTAGCGGGAGAACCCCCTTCACAGATACGCAGTATTTT. The rearrangement links TRBV20-1 to TRBJ2-3, with D tentatively TRBD2 (6 bases). Trimming removed 3 bases at V and 2 bases at J, with 15 bases between. The CDR3 is 15 residues long. Germline-derived CDR1 and CDR2 are DFQATT and SNEGSKA (reference sequence).

This clonotype was detected a few times. The chain combines TRBV12-3 or TRBV12-4 with TRBJ2-1; 14 nucleotides align to TRBD2. The CDR3 runs to 18 residues. V gave up 3 bases and J gave up 2 bases; unmatched junction bases: 6. CDR3 DNA: TGTGCCAGCAGTTTCGGGACTAGCGGGAGAAGGCCCTACAATGAGCAGTTCTTC. Translating it yields CASSFGTSGRRPYNEQFF.